The source of this T cell receptor (beta chain) is a study of beta chain features in type 1 diabetes. Study-wide results and caveats: cDNA-based reads could over-represent cells with high TCR expression. More deletions and fewer insertions at VDJ junctions were seen in type 1 diabetes patients. TCRB CDR3 length was moderately but significantly reduced in all four CD4+ subsets of Type 1 diabetes patients.

Per donor, one heparinised blood draw averaged roughly 110 mL. CDR3 length equals 14 residues. Germline lookup yields CDR1 LNHDA and CDR2 SQIVND (reference sequence). V was cut by 2 bases and J by 5 bases, with 11 bases left in between. This clone was counted a few times. The antigen remains undetermined. cDNA synthesis used the whole RNA isolate, giving expressed TCRB sequences. Profiling relied on immunoSEQ multiplex PCR, and the TCRdb table lists in-frame clones only, not all of them. The sample holds 130,000 or so clones, 9% to 10% seen once. The receptor was derived from a woman in her thirties or forties in good health. Sequencing was performed on central memory CD4+ T cells from blood. The chain combines TRBV19 with TRBJ2-3; D is undetermined. The CDR3 coding sequence is TGTGCCAGTAGTATACGTTTCAGTCAAGATACGCAGTATTTT. Protein: CASSIRFSQDTQYF. Based on the CDR3 plus reference TRBV19 and TRBJ2-3, the full variable domain is DGGITQSPKYLFRKEGQNVTLSCEQNLNHDAMYWYRQDPGQGLRLIYYSQIVNDFQKGDIAEGYSVSREKKESFPLTVTSAQKNPTAFYLCASSIRFSQDTQYFGPGTRLTVL.